The 26 T cell receptor beta chains in this list originate from one sample, sequenced in a study of neoadjuvant anti-PD-1 for oral cavity cancer. Assay: immunoSEQ multiplex PCR; the TCRdb copy retains only in-frame clones and omits some. Of roughly 68,000 clones detected, roughly nine tenths appear once; the ten largest clones hold around 2.8%. Noted time point: after neoadjuvant nivolumab, at surgical resection. Sample: PBMCs, taken after nivolumab (anti-PD-1) treatment. These receptors were obtained from a person aged 40-85 years with oral cavity squamous cell carcinoma.

V gene TRBV5-4 combines with J gene TRBJ1-2; 7 bases line up with TRBD1. Germline loops: CDR1 SGHNT, CDR2 YYREEE (reference sequence). The CDR3 is 14 amino acids. V lost 5 bases to trimming and J lost 4 bases; unmatched junction nucleotides: 8. The CDR3 region has the DNA TGTGCCAGCAGGAGACAGGGAGGAGGCTATGGCTACACCTTC. Its protein is CASRRQGGGYGYTF.

With respect to this clone: The junction departs from the called germline gene at one end, perhaps through a read error. The V call is TRBV5-6, the J call TRBJ2-3; D is unclear. Germline CDR1 reads SGHDT; CDR2 reads YYEEEE. The CDR3 runs to 13 residues. The chain's CDR3 is CASSLAWGGLSGF. For the CDR3, the DNA is TGTGCCAGCAGCTTGGCCTGGGGTGGATTAAGTGGATTT.

The chain couples TRBV28 to TRBJ2-3, with 8 bases fitting TRBD1. Germline trimming cut 3 bases from V and 5 bases from J; bases unmatched to any gene: 7. The germline gives CDR1 MDHEN, CDR2 SYDVKM. The CDR3 spans 15 residues. CDR3 nucleotides: TGTGCCAGCAGTTTTCGGGGACAGGAGAAAGATACGCAGTATTTT. Its protein product is CASSFRGQEKDTQYF.

The chain combines TRBV11-3 with TRBJ2-3; weak D call: TRBD2 (5 bases). This CDR3 region has 17 residues. V was cut by 1 base and J by 2 bases, with 16 bases left in between. The germline V gene encodes CDR1 SGHNT and CDR2 YENEEA. The CDR3 DNA sequence: TGTGCCAGCAGCTTAGGGGTTTGGGGTAGCGCCACAGATACGCAGTATTTT. It yields the protein CASSLGVWGSATDTQYF. The variable domain in full, completed from reference TRBV11-3 and TRBJ2-3, reads EAGVVQSPRYKIIEKKQPVAFWCNPISGHNTLYWYLQNLGQGPELLIRYENEEAVDDSQLPKDRFSAERLKGVDSTLKIQPAELGDSAVYLCASSLGVWGSATDTQYFGPGTRLTVL.

The V gene is TRBV2, the J gene TRBJ2-7, with no clear D. The CDR3 runs to 12 residues. V was shortened by 4 bases and J by 3 bases, with 7 bases between the two germline ends. Germline lookup yields CDR1 SNHLY and CDR2 FYNNEI. The DNA of the CDR3 is TGTGCCAGCAGTGTCCCTGGCTACGAGCAGTACTTC. Its translation is CASSVPGYEQYF.

The J gene is TRBJ1-1, the V gene TRBV30, with TRBD1 matching 7 bases. The CDR3 is made up of 12 amino acids. CDR1 is GTSNPN and CDR2 is SVGIG in the germline V gene (reference sequence). V dropped 4 bases and J dropped 4; count of bases not matched to a gene: 3. DNA of the CDR3: TGTGCCTGGAACCAGGGGGTCACTGAAGCTTTCTTT. It yields the protein CAWNQGVTEAFF.

The table lists this clone with a count of one. The chain links TRBV7-3 to TRBJ2-2, with no clear D. Deletions cut 1 base from V and 0 bases from J, with 9 bases between. CDR1 is SGHTA, CDR2 FQGTGA, per germline. This CDR3 region has 16 residues. The CDR3 DNA is TGTGCCAGCAGCTTAAGTCGAGGATCGAACACCGGGGAGCTGTTTTTT. Protein: CASSLSRGSNTGELFF.

The CDR3 bases are TGTGCCAGCAGGGATAACACAGGGGGCCGGAACGAGCAGTACTTC. Encoded protein: CASRDNTGGRNEQYF. This sequence joins TRBV2 and TRBJ2-7; TRBD1 matches 9 bases. With 6 bases clipped from V and 5 bases from J, the junction kept 11 bases outside the gene matches. The CDR3 contains 15 residues. Germline V gene data show CDR1 as SNHLY and CDR2 as FYNNEI.

The V call is TRBV9, the J call TRBJ1-3; D not certain. Germline CDR1 reads SGDLS; CDR2 reads YYNGEE. The CDR3 runs 17 residues. V was clipped by 4 bases and J by 2 bases, with 19 bases between them. The CDR3 nucleotides read TGTGCCAGCAGCCCCGAATTTTTGAGGAGGCCTGGAAACACCATATATTTT. Its translation is CASSPEFLRRPGNTIYF.

The chain couples TRBV2 to TRBJ2-1; 7 positions agree with TRBD2. Germline lookup yields CDR1 SNHLY and CDR2 FYNNEI. The CDR3 consists of 11 residues. The V and J ends lost 11 bases and 6 bases, in that order; junction bases with no gene match: 4. The CDR3 loop reads CASAGVNEQFF. DNA of the CDR3: TGTGCCTCGGCGGGGGTCAATGAGCAGTTCTTC.

V gene TRBV6-5 combines with J gene TRBJ1-1; the D is unclear. This CDR3 spans 11 amino acids. V lost 6 bases to trimming and J lost 8 bases, with 10 bases between them. Germline assignment: CDR1 MNHEY and CDR2 SVGAGI. The CDR3 region is CASSSGREAFF. CDR3 DNA sequence: TGTGCCAGCAGCTCCGGACGGGAAGCTTTCTTT.

The chain has TRBV27 and TRBJ2-7; 8 bases map to TRBD2. The CDR3 totals 13 residues. The germline gives CDR1 MNHEY, CDR2 SMNVEV (reference sequence). The junction had 5 bases not matched to a gene; V was cut back by 6 bases and J by 4 bases. CDR3 sequence: CASRLAESYEQYF. The DNA of the CDR3 is TGTGCCAGCAGACTAGCGGAGAGTTACGAGCAGTACTTC.

The rearrangement uses TRBV30 and TRBJ1-3, with 8 bases lining up with TRBD1. The CDR3 is 13 residues long. Germline V gene data show CDR1 as GTSNPN and CDR2 as SVGIG (reference sequence). Trimming took 5 bases from V and 4 from J; bases not matched to a gene: 4. The DNA of the CDR3 is TGTGCCTGGCGCGGGACAGGAGGAAACACCATATATTTT. Its protein is CAWRGTGGNTIYF.

The chain recombines TRBV30 with TRBJ1-1; TRBD1 is a possible D gene (5 bases). CDR1 GTSNPN and CDR2 SVGIG come from the germline V gene (reference sequence). There are 12 residues in the CDR3. Trimming cost V 2 bases and J 6 bases, with 10 bases left between them. CDR3 nucleotide sequence: TGTGCCTGGAGTTCGGGACGATCTGAAGCTTTCTTT. Its translation: CAWSSGRSEAFF.

The chain is built from TRBV19 and TRBJ2-2; TRBD1 or TRBD2 may be the D gene (6 bases each). Trimming took 11 bases from V and 8 from J, leaving 24 bases between them. This CDR3 has 15 amino acids. CDR1 is LNHDA, CDR2 SQIVND, per germline (reference sequence). In nucleotides, the CDR3 is TGTGCCTCTAGCCGCGGGACAAATTCAATGGGGGAGCTGTTTTTT. Its protein is CASSRGTNSMGELFF.

The rearrangement uses TRBV6-1 and TRBJ2-2; 12 nucleotides line up with TRBD2. The junction had 13 bases not matched to a gene; V was cut back by 3 bases and J by 5 bases. Germline V gene sequence: CDR1 MNHNS, CDR2 SASEGT. The CDR3 extends over 19 amino acids. CDR3 in DNA: TGTGCCAGCAGTGATCCCTCCTGGACTAGCGGGATCAGAACCGGGGAGCTGTTTTTT. It yields the protein CASSDPSWTSGIRTGELFF.

The chain employs TRBV10-1 and TRBJ1-1; no reliable D call. CDR1 is WNHNN, CDR2 SYGVQD, per germline (reference sequence). The V end lost 0 bases, the J end lost 4 bases, and 21 bases lay between the germline ends. This CDR3 contains 18 residues. DNA for the CDR3: TGCGCCAGCAGTGAGTCCGGAGGGTATGGAGGTTTGGGCACTGAAGCTTTCTTT. Residues: CASSESGGYGGLGTEAFF.

V is TRBV30 and J is TRBJ2-5; D possibly corresponds to TRBD2 (6 bases). This CDR3 has 13 residues. CDR1 GTSNPN and CDR2 SVGIG come from the germline V gene (reference sequence). V was trimmed by 4 bases and J by 5 bases, leaving 14 bases between them. CDR3 amino acids: CAWILRGLETQYF. CDR3 bases: TGTGCCTGGATACTACGGGGGTTGGAGACCCAGTACTTC.

The V gene is TRBV19, the J gene TRBJ2-4, with D possibly matching TRBD2 (6 bases). CDR3 length: 13 residues. V was cut by 1 base and J by 7 bases, with 8 bases left in between. Germline assignment: CDR1 LNHDA and CDR2 SQIVND (reference sequence). The CDR3 sequence is CASSIGGENIQYF. For the CDR3, the DNA is TGTGCCAGTAGTATAGGCGGGGAGAACATTCAGTACTTC.

With regard to this clone: Sequence at one end of the junction differs from germline and may be a read error. This same CDR3 is encoded by further DNA sequences in the sample. This rearrangement joins TRBV7-3 to TRBJ1-6; no firm D call. The germline gives CDR1 SGHTA, CDR2 FQGTGA. CDR3 length: 13 amino acids. CDR3 in amino acids: CASRVGGNSPLHF. The DNA for the CDR3 is TGTGCCAGCAGGGTTGGCGGCAATTCACCCCTCCATTTT.

This chain uses TRBV5-6 with TRBJ1-5; tentatively, D is TRBD1 (5 bases). The CDR3 has 15 amino acids. Germline V gene lookup returns CDR1 SGHDT and CDR2 YYEEEE. Trimming cost V 1 base and J 7 bases, with 15 bases left between them. CDR3: CASSLRPGFGQPQHF. In DNA, the CDR3 is TGTGCCAGCAGCTTGCGCCCAGGGTTCGGCCAGCCCCAGCATTTT.

The rearrangement joins TRBV25-1 to TRBJ2-4; 10 nucleotides align to TRBD1. Germline V gives CDR1 MGHDK, CDR2 SYGVNS. CDR3 length: 15 residues. The junction had 4 bases not matched to a gene; V was cut back by 3 bases and J by 5 bases. The CDR3 DNA sequence: TGTGCCAGCAGTGAGGGACAGGGGCCCGAAAACATTCAGTACTTC. Amino acid sequence: CASSEGQGPENIQYF.

This clone occurred a few times. This chain joins TRBV27 and TRBJ2-3, with unresolved D. V was shortened by 2 bases and J by 0 bases, with 6 bases between the two germline ends. From germline, CDR1 is MNHEY and CDR2 SMNVEV (reference sequence). CDR3 length: 14 amino acids. CDR3 loop: CASSLDQSTDTQYF. The CDR3 bases are TGTGCCAGCAGTTTAGACCAGAGCACAGATACGCAGTATTTT.

The table lists this clone with a few counts. The V and J genes are TRBV7-6 and TRBJ2-3; no definite D call. The CDR3 is 12 residues long. The V end lost 3 bases, the J end lost 2 bases, and 3 bases lay between the germline ends. Germline V gene sequence: CDR1 SGHVS, CDR2 FNYEAQ. CDR3 in DNA: TGTGCCAGCAGCTTTTACACAGATACGCAGTATTTT. It encodes CASSFYTDTQYF.

This clone was observed a handful of times. The gene calls are TRBV2 and TRBJ1-1, with D possibly being TRBD1 (5 bases). Trimming shortened V by 8 bases and J by 1 base, and 14 bases separated the two germline ends. Germline-derived CDR1 and CDR2 are SNHLY and FYNNEI. The CDR3 has 14 amino acids. CDR3 protein: CASGLGRANTEAFF. The CDR3 nucleotides are TGTGCCAGCGGATTGGGACGAGCGAACACTGAAGCTTTCTTT. Using reference TRBV2 and TRBJ1-1 for the parts outside the CDR3, the full variable domain is EPEVTQTPSHQVTQMGQEVILRCVPISNHLYFYWYRQILGQKVEFLVSFYNNEISEKSEIFDDQFSVERPDGSNFTLKIRSTKLEDSAMYFCASGLGRANTEAFFGQGTRLTVV.

The genes are TRBV18 and TRBJ2-7; D remains ambiguous. The CDR3 spans 14 residues. Trimming cost V 2 bases and J 3 bases, with 11 bases left between them. The germline V gene has CDR1 KGHSH and CDR2 LQKENI. The CDR3 DNA reads as TGTGCCAGCTCACCATCGGTGCAGGACTACGAGCAGTACTTC. This translates into CASSPSVQDYEQYF.